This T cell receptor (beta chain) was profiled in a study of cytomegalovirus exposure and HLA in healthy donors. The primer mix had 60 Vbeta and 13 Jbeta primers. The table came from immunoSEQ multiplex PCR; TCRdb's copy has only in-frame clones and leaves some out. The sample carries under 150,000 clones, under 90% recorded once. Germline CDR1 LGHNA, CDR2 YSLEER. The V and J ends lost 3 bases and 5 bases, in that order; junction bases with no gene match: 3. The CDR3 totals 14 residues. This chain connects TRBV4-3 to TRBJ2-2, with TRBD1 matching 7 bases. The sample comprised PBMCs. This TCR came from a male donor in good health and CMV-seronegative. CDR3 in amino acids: CASSHTGVTGELFF. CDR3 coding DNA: TGCGCCAGCAGCCACACAGGGGTTACCGGGGAGCTGTTTTTT.